This T cell receptor (beta chain) was sequenced for a study of control samples from healthy donors and cancer patients. Generated by immunoSEQ multiplex PCR, the TCRdb table keeps only in-frame clones and is missing some. The sample holds over 150,000 clones, about 91% seen once. The CDR3 is 15 amino acids. Germline CDR1 reads SGHAT; CDR2 reads FQNNGV. V lost 7 bases to trimming and J lost 4 bases, with 16 bases between them. The V and J genes are TRBV11-2 and TRBJ2-2; D tentatively fits TRBD1 or TRBD2 (5 bases each). The TCR originated in a woman aged 40-49 years in good health. The specimen sequenced was blood. In DNA, the CDR3 is TGTGCCAGCAATGGTGGGGGTCCCAGCACCGGGGAGCTGTTTTTT. As protein: CASNGGGPSTGELFF.